These T cell receptor beta chains were read from a single sample in a study of blood T cell repertoires in COVID-19. The assay was immunoSEQ multiplex PCR, and TCRdb's table has in-frame clones only and misses some. In the table there are 200,000 to 250,000 clones, around 90% of which are singletons. Material for sequencing was PBMCs or T cells enriched from blood (not recorded which). These receptors all come from a woman in her fifties or sixties with acute COVID-19. Both conserved end residues are part of each CDR3. D genes are given only for firm matches. Rows may omit the clone size; those that give it use once, few, many or a size class.

size | D | J | V | CDR3 | DNA
NA | NA | TRBJ2-5 | TRBV3-1/TRBV3-2 | CASSQAGEETQYF | TGTGCCAGCAGCCAAGCGGGAGAAGAGACCCAGTACTTC
NA | NA | TRBJ1-1 | TRBV28 | CANSLKQAPTEAFF | TGTGCCAACAGTTTAAAGCAGGCACCCACTGAAGCTTTCTTT
NA | TRBD1 | TRBJ1-2 | TRBV2 | CASSVTGGHNYGYTF | TGTGCCAGCAGTGTAACAGGGGGCCATAACTATGGCTACACCTTC
NA | NA | TRBJ2-1 | TRBV7-3 | CASSFRDPNNEQFF | TGTGCCAGCAGCTTCCGGGATCCGAACAATGAGCAGTTCTTC
NA | NA | TRBJ2-1 | TRBV5-1 | CASSLSGDNEQFF | TGCGCCAGCAGCTTGTCCGGAGACAATGAGCAGTTCTTC
few | NA | TRBJ1-2 | TRBV27 | CASSLAGPYGYTF | TGTGCCAGCAGTTTAGCGGGGCCCTATGGCTACACCTTC
NA | NA | TRBJ2-2 | TRBV6-5 | CASSYGRGGELFF | TGTGCCAGCAGTTATGGGCGGGGAGGGGAGCTGTTTTTT
NA | NA | TRBJ2-3 | TRBV3-1/TRBV3-2 | CASSQVGGGRTDTQYF | TGTGCCAGCAGCCAAGTGGGGGGTGGACGCACAGATACGCAGTATTTT
NA | TRBD1 | TRBJ2-1 | TRBV4-1 | CASSQAPGQEYNEQFF | TGCGCCAGCAGCCAGGCCCCGGGACAGGAGTACAATGAGCAGTTCTTC
NA | TRBD1 | TRBJ1-2 | TRBV6-5 | CASSSEGQGLIGYTF | TGTGCCAGCAGTTCGGAAGGACAGGGTCTTATTGGCTACACCTTC
NA | TRBD2 | TRBJ2-7 | TRBV9 | CASSSTSGSSYEQYF | TGTGCCAGCAGCTCGACTAGCGGGAGTTCCTACGAGCAGTACTTC
NA | NA | TRBJ2-6 | TRBV30 | CAFTGANVLTF | TGTGCCTTTACTGGGGCCAACGTCCTGACTTTC
once | TRBD2 | TRBJ2-5 | TRBV18 | CASSPGTSWFQETQYF | TGTGCCAGCTCGCCTGGGACTAGCTGGTTCCAAGAGACCCAGTACTTC